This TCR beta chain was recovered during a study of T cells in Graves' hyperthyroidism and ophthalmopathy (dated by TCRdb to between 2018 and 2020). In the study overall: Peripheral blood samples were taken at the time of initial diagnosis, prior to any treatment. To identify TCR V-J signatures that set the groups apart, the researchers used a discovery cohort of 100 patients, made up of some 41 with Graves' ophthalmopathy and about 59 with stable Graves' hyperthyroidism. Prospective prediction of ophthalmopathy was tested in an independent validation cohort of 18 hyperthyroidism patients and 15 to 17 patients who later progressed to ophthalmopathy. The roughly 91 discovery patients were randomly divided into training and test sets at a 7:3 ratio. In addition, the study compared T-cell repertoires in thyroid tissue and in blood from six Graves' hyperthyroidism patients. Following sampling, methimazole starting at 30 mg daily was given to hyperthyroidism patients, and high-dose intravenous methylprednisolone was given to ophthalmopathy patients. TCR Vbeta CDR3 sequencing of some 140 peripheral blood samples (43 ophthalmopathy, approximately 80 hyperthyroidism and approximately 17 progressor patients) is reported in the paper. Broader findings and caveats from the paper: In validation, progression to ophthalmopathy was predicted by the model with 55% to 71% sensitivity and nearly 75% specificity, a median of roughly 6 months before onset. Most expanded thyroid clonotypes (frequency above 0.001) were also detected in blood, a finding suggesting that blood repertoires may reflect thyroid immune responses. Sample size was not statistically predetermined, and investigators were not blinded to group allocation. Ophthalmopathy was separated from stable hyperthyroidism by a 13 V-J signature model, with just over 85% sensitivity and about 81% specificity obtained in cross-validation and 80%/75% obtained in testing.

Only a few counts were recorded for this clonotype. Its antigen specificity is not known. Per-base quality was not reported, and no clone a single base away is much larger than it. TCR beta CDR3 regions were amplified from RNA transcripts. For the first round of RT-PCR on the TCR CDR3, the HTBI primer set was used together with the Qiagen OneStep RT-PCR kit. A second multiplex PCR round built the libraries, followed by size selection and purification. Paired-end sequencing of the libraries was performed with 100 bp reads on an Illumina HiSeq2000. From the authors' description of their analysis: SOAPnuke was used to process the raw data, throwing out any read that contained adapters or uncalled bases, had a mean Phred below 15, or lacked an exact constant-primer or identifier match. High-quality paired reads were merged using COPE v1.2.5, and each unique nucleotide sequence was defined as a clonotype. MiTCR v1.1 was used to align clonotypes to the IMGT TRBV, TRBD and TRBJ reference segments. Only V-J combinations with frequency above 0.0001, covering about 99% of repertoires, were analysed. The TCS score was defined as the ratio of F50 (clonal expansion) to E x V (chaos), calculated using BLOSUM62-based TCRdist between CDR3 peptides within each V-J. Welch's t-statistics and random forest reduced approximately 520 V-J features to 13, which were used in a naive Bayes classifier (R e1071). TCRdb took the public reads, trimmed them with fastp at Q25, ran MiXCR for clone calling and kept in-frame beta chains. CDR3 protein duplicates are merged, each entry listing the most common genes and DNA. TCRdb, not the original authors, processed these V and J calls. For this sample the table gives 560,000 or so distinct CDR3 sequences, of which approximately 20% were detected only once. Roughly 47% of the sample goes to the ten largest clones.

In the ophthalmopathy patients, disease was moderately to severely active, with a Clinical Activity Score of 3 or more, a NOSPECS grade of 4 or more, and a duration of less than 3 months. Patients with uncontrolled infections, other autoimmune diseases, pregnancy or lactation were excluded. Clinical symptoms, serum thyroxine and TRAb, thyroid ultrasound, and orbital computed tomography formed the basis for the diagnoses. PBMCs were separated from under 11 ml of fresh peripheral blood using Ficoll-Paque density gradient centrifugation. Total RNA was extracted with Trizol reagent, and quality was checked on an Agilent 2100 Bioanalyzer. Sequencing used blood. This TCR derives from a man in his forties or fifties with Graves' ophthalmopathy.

Read as DNA, the sequence is TGTGCCAGCAGCGTAGAGGGGGGAAGCTACAATGAGCAGTTCTTC. The resulting protein is CASSVEGGSYNEQFF. The V and J genes are TRBV9 and TRBJ2-1; the D gene is perhaps TRBD1 or TRBD2, each of them matching over 6 bases. The CDR3 spans 15 residues, from the cysteine through the phenylalanine. Only the CDR3 region is kept as DNA, spanning 45 bases read in frame from base 1. V is cut by 0 bases and J by 3 bases, and the space between the germline ends is 10 bases. Looking up the germline V gene yields CDR1 SGDLS and CDR2 YYNGEE.